This T cell receptor beta chain emerged from a study of technical replicates of blood from a few donors. Germline CDR1 reads SGHNT; CDR2 reads YYREEE (reference sequence). V lost 2 bases, J lost 4 bases, and 5 bases stayed unmatched. The length of the CDR3 is 16 residues. Measured with immunoSEQ multiplex PCR; TCRdb has only the in-frame clones, and not every one. This table holds about 88,000 clones, just under 95% found once. Material for sequencing was T cells isolated from PBMCs. This TCR came from a human donor in good health. This chain uses TRBV5-4 with TRBJ2-7; 14 positions agree with TRBD2. The CDR3: CASSFKRTSGRYEQYF. DNA for the CDR3: TGTGCCAGCAGCTTTAAACGGACTAGCGGGAGGTACGAGCAGTACTTC.